The clone carrying this T cell receptor (beta chain) has a handful of counts. Its specificity is not known. The data are from a study of blood T cells in healthy people across ages. Study-level background: Template switching retrieved approximately one barcoded beta molecule for each two T cells.

The study's findings and limits: There were more naive CD4+ cells and higher diversity in long-lived donors than in aged donors. Diversity of TCR beta per million T cells declined in a roughly linear way with age.

V dropped 10 bases and J dropped 7; count of bases not matched to a gene: 7. The CDR3 is 12 residues long. Germline V gives CDR1 MDHEN, CDR2 SYDVKM. A second PCR, run for about 6 to 11 cycles, used a sample-barcoded 5' primer plus a J-beta primer mix. TCRdb passed the 5' RACE reads through MiXCR, listing each CDR3 protein once. This table holds approximately 320,000 distinct CDR3 sequences, 27% found once. The TCR sequence derives from a woman aged 65 to 85 in good health. The V and J genes are TRBV28 and TRBJ1-5, with 7 bases that match TRBD1. Sequencing input: blood. DNA of the CDR3: TGTGCCAACTCAGGGGGAAGGCAGCCCCAGCATTTT. It specifies CANSGGRQPQHF.